This T cell receptor (beta chain) was recorded in a study of control samples from healthy donors and cancer patients (dated by TCRdb to between 2020 and 2021). Library preparation used the immunoSEQ multiplex PCR assay. The source is immuneACCESS, and TCRdb retained only in-frame sequences with V and J called. Part of the clones is not carried over; for the studies checked, unresolved V genes explain less than half of this, and the remainder is unexplained. For this sample the table gives roughly 120,000 clones, of which roughly nine tenths were detected only once. The ten largest clones represent around 1.1% of the sample. This clone was counted only a few times. Its antigen target is currently unknown. No base quality information exists; no much larger clone differs at one position. The V end loses 3 bases and the J end loses 14 bases, and a stretch of 12 bases separates them. Looking up the germline V gene (reference sequence) yields CDR1 SGHNT and CDR2 YYREEE. The CDR3 has 11 amino acids, counting the end cysteine and phenylalanine. The read is trimmed to its CDR3 DNA, 33 bases read in frame from base 1.

This receptor was obtained from a woman between 50 and 59 years old with colorectal cancer. The rearrangement combines TRBV5-4 with TRBJ2-1; TRBD1 is a possible D gene, resting on 5 matching bases. Sequenced material: PBMCs. CDR3 region: CASSSEQDEFF. The DNA sequence is TGTGCCAGCAGCTCCGAACAGGACGAGTTCTTC.